This entry concerns a single T cell receptor beta chain. Its antigen remains unidentified. The source of the sample is a study of T cell repertoires in cytomegalovirus infection. Study-level background: Recently described HLA-C-restricted plus well-studied HLA-B-restricted CMV epitopes were used. Shared public TCR beta signatures pointed to both CMV infection and a matching HLA type. Points from the study as a whole: CMV-specific TCR beta clonotypes restricted by HLA-C dominated the ex vivo response. Based on cumulative public TCR beta family frequency, carriers of CMV plus the relevant HLA were identified.

TCRdb re-analysed the reads in MiXCR, keeping a single row per CDR3 protein. The data show 450,000 to 650,000 distinct CDR3 sequences, around two fifths seen once. The CDR3 loop spans 17 amino acids. Germline V gives CDR1 MNHEY, CDR2 SVGEGT. V lost 2 bases and J 1 base, leaving 12 bases between the germline ends. This specimen was cultured PBMCs, taken from culture after CMV antigen stimulation. The chain is built from TRBV6-2 or TRBV6-3 and TRBJ2-6, with TRBD2 as a possible D gene (5 bases). The sequence derives from a human donor in good health (CMV status not recorded). Some clones in this sample may be carry-over from other donors' samples. CDR3 residues: CASSYTPRGSGANVLTF. The CDR3 DNA reads TGTGCCAGCAGTTACACCCCCCGGGGTTCTGGGGCCAACGTCCTGACTTTC.